Following are 14 T cell receptor beta chains from one sample sequenced in a study of T cells in tumors after PD-1 blockade. The protocol was immunoSEQ multiplex PCR, while the TCRdb copy is restricted to in-frame clones and leaves out a portion. Found here are about 33,000 clones, around 80% of them singletons; the top ten hold around 40%. The sample in question was PBMCs, obtained before anti-PD-1 treatment. The source of these receptors is a human donor with basal cell carcinoma.

The V call is TRBV9, the J call TRBJ2-2; 10 bases map to TRBD2. Trimming at V came to 4 bases and at J to 2 bases, leaving 5 bases not matched to a gene. Germline V gene sequence: CDR1 SGDLS, CDR2 YYNGEE. The CDR3 loop spans 16 amino acids. CDR3 DNA sequence: TGTGCCAGCAGCCCAAGCGGGAGGGCAAACACCGGGGAGCTGTTTTTT. Translated: CASSPSGRANTGELFF.

The rearrangement joins TRBV19 to TRBJ2-3; 10 positions agree with TRBD2. The CDR3 consists of 15 residues. The germline CDR1 and CDR2 sequences are LNHDA and SQIVND (reference sequence). The V gene end was trimmed by 6 bases and the J gene end by 3 bases; junction bases not matched to a gene: 6. The CDR3 loop reads CASSRLAGLTDTQYF. The CDR3, as DNA: TGTGCCAGTAGCAGACTAGCGGGCCTGACAGATACGCAGTATTTT.

The J gene is TRBJ1-2, the V gene TRBV2; TRBD1 agrees at 8 bases. CDR3 length: 14 residues. In germline, CDR1 is SNHLY, CDR2 FYNNEI. V lost 7 bases, J lost 5 bases, and 9 bases stayed unmatched. Written as DNA, the CDR3 is TGTGCCAGCACGATAACAGGGGGAGGGTATGGCTACACCTTC. It encodes CASTITGGGYGYTF.

V is TRBV28 and J is TRBJ2-1; D is unresolved. V was trimmed by 5 bases and J by 5 bases, leaving 22 bases between them. CDR1 is MDHEN and CDR2 is SYDVKM in the germline V gene. This CDR3 comprises 17 residues. The CDR3, as DNA: TGTGCCAGCAGTCCGACCGGCGGCCGCAAGATGAACAATGAGCAGTTCTTC. Its translation: CASSPTGGRKMNNEQFF.

The V call is TRBV27, the J call TRBJ2-7; D is perhaps TRBD2 (6 bases). The CDR3 contains 15 residues. The germline V gene encodes CDR1 MNHEY and CDR2 SMNVEV (reference sequence). V was clipped by 5 bases and J by 2 bases, with 16 bases between them. This CDR3 is CASSPGRGTAYEQYF. Written as DNA, the CDR3 is TGTGCCAGCAGTCCTGGTCGGGGGACGGCCTACGAGCAGTACTTC.

The chain employs TRBV19 and TRBJ2-1; 12 positions agree with TRBD2. Per the germline V gene, CDR1 is LNHDA and CDR2 is SQIVND (reference sequence). The V segment lost 7 bases and the J segment 9 bases; nucleotides outside the gene matches: 10. The CDR3 runs 15 residues. In DNA, the CDR3 is TGTGCCAGTACCCCCCTAGCGGGGGGGCGAGGTGAGCAGTTCTTC. It yields the protein CASTPLAGGRGEQFF.

A few counts support this clone. This chain joins TRBV6-1 and TRBJ1-2, with a tentative D call TRBD1 (5 bases). This CDR3 is 15 amino acids long. CDR1 and CDR2 from the germline V gene are MNHNS and SASEGT. V lost 3 bases to trimming and J lost 8 bases, with 19 bases between them. The CDR3 sequence: CASSDQGLPTLGYTF. DNA of the CDR3: TGTGCCAGCAGTGATCAGGGATTACCGACCCTAGGCTACACCTTC.

This chain connects TRBV5-1 to TRBJ2-7; TRBD2 matches at 10 bases. Germline values: CDR1 SGHRS, CDR2 YFSETQ. Trimming removed 1 base from V and 2 bases from J; junction bases left unmatched: 3. The CDR3 runs to 15 residues. The CDR3 DNA is TGCGCCAGCAGCTTGACTAGCGGGACCACCTACGAGCAGTACTTC. Translated, it gives CASSLTSGTTYEQYF.

V gene TRBV2 combines with J gene TRBJ1-1, with TRBD1 matching 8 bases. V was pared by 4 bases and J by 7 bases, with 2 bases of the junction left unmatched. The CDR3 is 12 amino acids. Germline-derived CDR1 and CDR2 are SNHLY and FYNNEI. The CDR3 DNA reads as TGTGCCAGCAGTGGGGGACAGGATGAAGCTTTCTTT. It codes for CASSGGQDEAFF.

V usage is TRBV10-3 and J usage is TRBJ2-7, with 10 bases lining up with TRBD1. Losses at the gene ends were 6 bases for V and 4 bases for J; bases not matched to a gene: 12. Per the germline V gene, CDR1 is ENHRY and CDR2 is SYGVKD. The length of the CDR3 is 16 residues. Here the CDR3 DNA reads TGTGCCATCAGCTCCGTGGGACAGGGGATTATATACGAGCAGTACTTC. Translated: CAISSVGQGIIYEQYF.

J is TRBJ2-1 and V is TRBV29-1; 8 bases are shared with TRBD1. CDR1 and CDR2 from the germline V gene are SQVTM and ANQGSEA. J gave up 10 bases and V 1 base, and 6 bases lay outside the gene matches. This CDR3 is 13 amino acids long. CDR3 sequence reads: CSVEGQGKGEQFF. CDR3 coding DNA: TGCAGCGTTGAAGGACAGGGGAAAGGGGAGCAGTTCTTC.

CDR3 DNA sequence: TGTGCCAGCAGTGCAAATCAAAATAATTCACCCCTCCACTTT. It specifies CASSANQNNSPLHF. The chain recombines TRBV25-1 with TRBJ1-6; D is undetermined. This CDR3 comprises 14 residues. Trimming shortened V by 4 bases and J by 5 bases, and 9 bases separated the two germline ends. Looked up from germline, CDR1 is MGHDK and CDR2 is SYGVNS.

The chain employs TRBV18 and TRBJ2-7; 7 bases fit TRBD1. Germline trimming cut 3 bases from V and 2 bases from J; bases unmatched to any gene: 4. The length of the CDR3 is 14 residues. Germline V gene lookup returns CDR1 KGHSH and CDR2 LQKENI. CDR3 in amino acids: CASSPGQGAYEQYF. As DNA, the CDR3 is TGTGCCAGCTCACCCGGCCAGGGGGCCTACGAGCAGTACTTC.

The genes are TRBV19 and TRBJ2-1; D uncertain. This CDR3 spans 13 amino acids. Trimming took off 7 bases at V and 6 bases at J, with 13 bases between the two ends. Germline V gene lookup returns CDR1 LNHDA and CDR2 SQIVND (reference sequence). The CDR3 sequence: CASTTSPSNEQFF. CDR3 sequence (DNA): TGTGCCAGTACGACCTCCCCGTCCAATGAGCAGTTCTTC.